The 26 T cell receptor beta chains given below trace back to one sample, sequenced in a study of blood T cell repertoires in COVID-19. TCRdb keeps only in-frame clones here, not all; method: immunoSEQ multiplex PCR. The data contain 110,000 to 150,000 clones, around nine tenths of them seen just once; the ten biggest clones take up about 1.7%. Sequencing used peripheral blood. All receptors come from a woman aged 50 to 65 with acute or convalescent COVID-19.

The chain is built from TRBV28 and TRBJ1-1; D not resolved. V lost 7 bases, J lost 3 bases, and 9 bases lay in between. This CDR3 has 12 amino acids. The germline V gene has CDR1 MDHEN and CDR2 SYDVKM. The CDR3 reads CASTQRDTEAFF. CDR3 sequence (DNA): TGTGCCAGCACCCAGAGGGACACTGAAGCTTTCTTT.

The chain has TRBV10-3 and TRBJ2-5; tentative D call: TRBD1 (6 bases). V lost 0 bases to trimming and J lost 1 base, with 15 bases between them. The CDR3 is made up of 17 amino acids. Germline V gives CDR1 ENHRY, CDR2 SYGVKD. CDR3 residues: CAISESQWGRGQETQYF. DNA for the CDR3: TGTGCCATCAGTGAGTCACAATGGGGCAGGGGCCAAGAGACCCAGTACTTC.

Worth noting for this clone: An end of the junction differs from the germline gene, which may be a read error. The chain links TRBV7-7 to TRBJ2-2; D is perhaps TRBD2 (5 bases). The germline V gene has CDR1 SSHAT and CDR2 FNYEAQ (reference sequence). The CDR3 loop spans 14 amino acids. The CDR3 is CASSFGLSTGELFF. CDR3 in DNA: TGTGCTAGCAGCTTTGGACTGAGCACCGGGGAGCTGTTTTTT. Based on the CDR3 plus reference TRBV7-7 and TRBJ2-2, the full variable domain is GAGVSQSPRYKVTKRGQDVTLRCDPISSHATLYWYQQALGQGPEFLTYFNYEAQPDKSGLPSDRFSAERPEGSISTLTIQRTEQRDSAMYRCASSFGLSTGELFFGEGSRLTVL.

The V and J genes are TRBV14 and TRBJ2-7; 11 bases align to TRBD2. The CDR3 totals 13 residues. V lost 6 bases, J lost 2 bases, and 0 bases stayed unmatched. Germline V CDR1 and CDR2: SGHDN, FVKESK. CDR3 amino acids: CASRTSGAYEQYF. Written as DNA, the CDR3 is TGTGCCAGCAGGACTAGCGGGGCCTACGAGCAGTACTTC. Drawing the rest from reference TRBV14 and TRBJ2-7, the complete variable domain is EAGVTQFPSHSVIEKGQTVTLRCDPISGHDNLYWYRRVMGKEIKFLLHFVKESKQDESGMPNNRFLAERTGGTYSTLKVQPAELEDSGVYFCASRTSGAYEQYFGPGTRLTVT.

This clone was recorded once. The genes are TRBV5-4 and TRBJ2-3; 8 positions agree with TRBD2. The CDR3 extends over 15 amino acids. Germline V gene data show CDR1 as SGHNT and CDR2 as YYREEE (reference sequence). V lost 0 bases, J lost 1 base, and 1 base stayed unmatched. CDR3 in amino acids: CASSLETSGTDTQYF. The CDR3 DNA reads TGTGCCAGCAGCTTGGAGACTAGCGGCACAGATACGCAGTATTTT.

The chain has TRBV30 and TRBJ1-2; 7 nucleotides line up with TRBD1. J was trimmed by 2 bases and V by 4 bases; bases with no gene match: 1. The CDR3 is made up of 12 amino acids. Germline-derived CDR1 and CDR2 are GTSNPN and SVGIG (reference sequence). The CDR3 DNA reads TGTGCCTGGAAGGGGGCGAACTATGGCTACACCTTC. This encodes CAWKGANYGYTF.

This clone was picked up one time. The V and J genes are TRBV2 and TRBJ1-3; D remains unclear. This CDR3 is built from 17 residues. V lost 4 bases, J lost 4 bases, and 20 bases lay in between. The V gene's germline CDR1 is SNHLY and CDR2 FYNNEI. The CDR3 region is CASSGLSGSTSGNTIYF. CDR3 nucleotides: TGTGCCAGCAGTGGGCTGTCGGGTAGTACGTCCGGAAACACCATATATTTT.

As DNA, the CDR3 is TGTGCCAGCAGCTCTACGGACAGGGGCAGGACTGAAGCTTTCTTT. Residues: CASSSTDRGRTEAFF. This sequence joins TRBV7-8 and TRBJ1-1; 9 bases are a match to TRBD1. This CDR3 contains 15 residues. V dropped 4 bases and J dropped 5; count of bases not matched to a gene: 8. Per the germline V gene, CDR1 is SGHVS and CDR2 is FQNEAQ.

The chain uses TRBV19 and TRBJ2-7; the D gene is possibly TRBD1 (6 bases). Trimming took off 8 bases at V and 2 bases at J, with 19 bases between the two ends. CDR1 LNHDA and CDR2 SQIVND come from the germline V gene (reference sequence). The CDR3 extends over 15 amino acids. Here the CDR3 DNA reads TGTGCCAGTCAAGAAAAGGGGGTTTTTGCCTACGAGCAGTACTTC. It translates to CASQEKGVFAYEQYF.

The rearrangement joins TRBV19 to TRBJ1-5; 8 nucleotides match TRBD1. V lost 3 bases to trimming and J lost 1 base; unmatched junction nucleotides: 5. Germline lookup yields CDR1 LNHDA and CDR2 SQIVND (reference sequence). The CDR3 is made up of 16 amino acids. CDR3 DNA: TGTGCCAGTAGTATTACAGGGGGATGGAGCAATCAGCCCCAGCATTTT. It translates to CASSITGGWSNQPQHF.

The genes are TRBV27 and TRBJ2-3; D uncertain. Germline V gives CDR1 MNHEY, CDR2 SMNVEV (reference sequence). Trimming left V 6 bases short and J 0 bases short, with 7 bases between. The length of the CDR3 is 13 residues. The CDR3 protein is CASRFSSTDTQYF. The CDR3, as DNA: TGTGCCAGCAGATTTTCTAGCACAGATACGCAGTATTTT.

This clone was recorded a few times. The J gene is TRBJ2-5, the V gene TRBV12-3 or TRBV12-4, with TRBD1 matching over 10 bases. Trimming cost V 10 bases and J 3 bases; bases outside gene matches: 5. CDR3 length: 13 residues. The CDR3 sequence is CATGTGAKETQYF. Here the CDR3 DNA reads TGTGCCACCGGGACAGGGGCCAAAGAGACCCAGTACTTC.

A single count supports this clone. The J gene is TRBJ1-5, the V gene TRBV2, with 7 nucleotides matching TRBD1. After removal of 9 bases from V and 4 bases from J, the junction contained 6 bases not matched to a gene. The CDR3 runs 13 residues. The germline V gene has CDR1 SNHLY and CDR2 FYNNEI. The CDR3 loop is CARGWDSNQPQHF. The CDR3 region has the DNA TGTGCCAGGGGGTGGGACAGTAATCAGCCCCAGCATTTT. The full variable domain, in which reference TRBV2 and TRBJ1-5 provide the parts outside the CDR3, is EPEVTQTPSHQVTQMGQEVILRCVPISNHLYFYWYRQILGQKVEFLVSFYNNEISEKSEIFDDQFSVERPDGSNFTLKIRSTKLEDSAMYFCARGWDSNQPQHFGDGTRLSIL.

V usage is TRBV12-5 and J usage is TRBJ2-1; TRBD2 might be the D (6 bases). Germline-derived CDR1 and CDR2 are LGHNT and FRNRAP. Between the trimmed V and J ends, which lost 6 bases and 12 bases, there was a span of 15 bases. This CDR3 region has 12 residues. This CDR3 is CASGTGRGSQFF. In DNA form, the CDR3 reads TGTGCTAGTGGCACCGGCCGGGGGTCGCAGTTCTTC.

The chain joins TRBV4-1 to TRBJ1-2, with 10 nucleotides matching TRBD1. Germline loops: CDR1 MGHRA, CDR2 YSYEKL. The CDR3 totals 17 residues. V was pared by 0 bases and J by 1 base, with 5 bases of the junction left unmatched. The CDR3 spells CASSQDWRTGGNYGYTF. The CDR3 DNA reads TGCGCCAGCAGCCAAGATTGGAGGACAGGGGGTAACTATGGCTACACCTTC.

The chain uses TRBV7-8 and TRBJ1-2; 8 bases are a match to TRBD1. CDR1 and CDR2 (germline): SGHVS, FQNEAQ. V shed 2 bases and J 7 bases; nucleotides not matched to a gene: 6. The CDR3 runs 14 residues. The CDR3 DNA follows: TGTGCCAGCAGCTTATGGACAGGGAGCATTGGCTACACCTTC. It encodes CASSLWTGSIGYTF.

This chain uses TRBV27 with TRBJ1-1; 8 bases agree with TRBD1. Germline trimming cut 5 bases from V and 4 bases from J; bases unmatched to any gene: 6. The germline CDR1 and CDR2 sequences are MNHEY and SMNVEV (reference sequence). The CDR3 contains 14 residues. DNA for the CDR3: TGTGCCAGCAGTCCAAGACAGGGGAGCACTGAAGCTTTCTTT. As protein: CASSPRQGSTEAFF.

The CDR3 here is CAIRVGSTNYGYTF. The DNA for the CDR3 is TGTGCCATCAGAGTCGGGTCTACCAACTATGGCTACACCTTC. The V call is TRBV10-3, the J call TRBJ1-2; D is unclear. Germline values: CDR1 ENHRY, CDR2 SYGVKD. The CDR3 is 14 amino acids. V was pared by 6 bases and J by 2 bases, with 13 bases between.

The V call is TRBV5-1, the J call TRBJ2-1; tentative D call: TRBD1 (5 bases). The CDR3 contains 15 residues. Trimming shortened V by 8 bases and J by 1 base, and 16 bases separated the two germline ends. From germline, CDR1 is SGHRS and CDR2 YFSETQ. This chain's CDR3 is CASETGDPSYNEQFF. The DNA for the CDR3 is TGCGCCAGTGAAACAGGTGATCCGTCCTACAATGAGCAGTTCTTC.

J is TRBJ1-5 and V is TRBV5-8; no firm D call. The CDR3 has 14 amino acids. Trimming took off 1 base at V and 3 bases at J, with 8 bases between the two ends. Germline assignment: CDR1 SGHTS and CDR2 YDEGEE. The chain's CDR3 is CASSLWHLNQPQHF. DNA of the CDR3: TGTGCCAGCAGCTTGTGGCACCTCAATCAGCCCCAGCATTTT.

The chain links TRBV7-9 to TRBJ1-5; D gene unclear. The V gene's germline CDR1 is SEHNR and CDR2 FQNEAQ (reference sequence). This CDR3 is 14 amino acids long. Trimming pared 5 bases from V and 1 base from J, leaving 9 bases between. This CDR3 reads CASSPAASNQPQHF. The DNA of the CDR3 is TGTGCCAGCAGCCCCGCCGCGAGCAATCAGCCCCAGCATTTT. The complete variable domain, with remaining parts taken from reference TRBV7-9 and TRBJ1-5, reads DTGVSQNPRHKITKRGQNVTFRCDPISEHNRLYWYRQTLGQGPEFLTYFQNEAQLEKSRLLSDRFSAERPKGSFSTLEIQRTEQGDSAMYLCASSPAASNQPQHFGDGTRLSIL.

This chain connects TRBV5-1 to TRBJ2-7; tentative D call: TRBD2 (6 bases). The CDR3 spans 12 residues. V lost 4 bases and J lost 5, with 10 bases in between. Germline CDR1 is SGHRS and CDR2 is YFSETQ. The chain's CDR3 is CASSPGVNEQYF. CDR3 in DNA: TGCGCCAGCAGCCCGGGGGTCAACGAGCAGTACTTC.

This chain links TRBV5-4 with TRBJ1-3, with a tentative D call TRBD1 (6 bases). This CDR3 has 15 residues. Germline lookup yields CDR1 SGHNT and CDR2 YYREEE (reference sequence). V lost 2 bases to trimming and J lost 0 bases, with 9 bases between them. The CDR3 sequence is CASSLGGISGNTIYF. The DNA of the CDR3 is TGTGCCAGCAGCTTAGGGGGAATCTCTGGAAACACCATATATTTT.

The chain recombines TRBV10-3 with TRBJ1-5, with a tentative D call TRBD1 (5 bases). Per the germline V gene, CDR1 is ENHRY and CDR2 is SYGVKD. The length of the CDR3 is 13 residues. The germline V and J ends were trimmed by 10 bases and 3 bases, with 13 bases remaining between them. CDR3 DNA: TGTGCCACCATGGGGGGTCCCAATCAGCCCCAGCATTTT. Amino acids: CATMGGPNQPQHF.

The V call is TRBV28, the J call TRBJ2-2; weak D call: TRBD2 (5 bases). The CDR3 has 16 amino acids. Germline lookup yields CDR1 MDHEN and CDR2 SYDVKM. V lost 3 bases and J 10 bases, leaving 21 bases between the germline ends. CDR3 nucleotides: TGTGCCAGCAGTTTTCAACTCGGACGGACTCTCCCGGAGCTGTTTTTT. This sequence encodes CASSFQLGRTLPELFF. Using reference TRBV28 and TRBJ2-2 for the parts outside the CDR3, the full variable domain is DVKVTQSSRYLVKRTGEKVFLECVQDMDHENMFWYRQDPGLGLRLIYFSYDVKMKEKGDIPEGYSVSREKKERFSLILESASTNQTSMYLCASSFQLGRTLPELFFGEGSRLTVL.

The gene calls are TRBV10-3 and TRBJ1-5, with a weak D call TRBD1 (6 bases). This CDR3 spans 16 amino acids. Germline V CDR1 and CDR2: ENHRY, SYGVKD. V was trimmed by 3 bases and J by 4 bases, leaving 16 bases between them. CDR3: CAISDRGQPGNQPQHF. The CDR3 coding sequence is TGTGCCATCAGTGATCGGGGACAACCCGGGAATCAGCCCCAGCATTTT.